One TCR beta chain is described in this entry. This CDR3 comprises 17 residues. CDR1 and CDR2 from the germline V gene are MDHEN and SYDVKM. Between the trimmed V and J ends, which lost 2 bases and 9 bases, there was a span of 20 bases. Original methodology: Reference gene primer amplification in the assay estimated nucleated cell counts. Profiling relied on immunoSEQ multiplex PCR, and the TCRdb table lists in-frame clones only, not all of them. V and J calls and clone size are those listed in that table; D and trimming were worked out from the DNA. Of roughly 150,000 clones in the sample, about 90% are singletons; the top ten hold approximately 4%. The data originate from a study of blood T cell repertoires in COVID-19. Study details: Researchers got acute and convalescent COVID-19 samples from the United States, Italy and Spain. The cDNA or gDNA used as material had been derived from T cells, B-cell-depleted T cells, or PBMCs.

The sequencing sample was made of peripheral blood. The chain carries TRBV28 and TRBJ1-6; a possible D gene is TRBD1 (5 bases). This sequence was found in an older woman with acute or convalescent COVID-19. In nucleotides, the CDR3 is TGTGCCAGCAGTTTACCCTCTGGAGGGGTGGACGGTTCACCCCTCCACTTT. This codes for CASSLPSGGVDGSPLHF.